These 19 T cell receptor beta chains share one sample of origin, sequenced in a study of blood T cell repertoires in COVID-19. Produced via immunoSEQ multiplex PCR; TCRdb's table is partial and in-frame only. The sample lists roughly 270,000 clones, 70% to 90% occurring once. Sequencing input: peripheral blood. The receptors here all came from a man aged 18 to 29 with active or convalescent COVID-19.

The chain recombines TRBV12-3 or TRBV12-4 with TRBJ2-4, with 9 bases that match TRBD1. This CDR3 contains 13 residues. V trimming: 6 bases; J trimming: 5 bases; junction bases outside the gene matches: 2. CDR3 nucleotides: TGTGCCAGCAGCAGGACAGGGGAAAACATTCAGTACTTC. Translated: CASSRTGENIQYF.

V is TRBV9 and J is TRBJ2-3; 10 nucleotides agree with TRBD2. The V and J ends lost 4 bases and 3 bases, in that order; junction bases with no gene match: 5. CDR3 length equals 15 residues. Germline V gene lookup returns CDR1 SGDLS and CDR2 YYNGEE. Written as DNA, the CDR3 is TGTGCCAGCAGCTCAGCGGGGGGGGTAACAGATACGCAGTATTTT. This encodes CASSSAGGVTDTQYF.

This clone appeared once. The chain has TRBV3-1 (or the pseudogene TRBV3-2) and TRBJ1-4, with 7 bases identical to TRBD1. There are 13 residues in the CDR3. CDR1 and CDR2 (germline): LGHDT, YNNKEL (reference sequence). The trim removed 3 bases at V and 8 bases at J, leaving 3 bases unmatched. Here the CDR3 reads CASSQIQGEKLFF. DNA of the CDR3: TGTGCCAGCAGCCAGATACAGGGGGAAAAACTGTTTTTT.

This rearrangement joins TRBV10-2 to TRBJ1-4, with TRBD1 identical over 7 bases. Per the germline V gene, CDR1 is WSHSY and CDR2 is SAAADI. The trim removed 6 bases at V and 4 bases at J, leaving 11 bases unmatched. This CDR3 region has 16 residues. The CDR3: CASRGSWTGNNEKLFF. CDR3 coding DNA: TGCGCCAGCAGGGGATCATGGACAGGAAATAATGAAAAACTGTTTTTT.

This clone was seen just once. V gene TRBV3-1 (or the pseudogene TRBV3-2) combines with J gene TRBJ1-3, with 9 bases fitting TRBD1. Per germline, CDR1 LGHDT and CDR2 YNNKEL (reference sequence). This CDR3 is built from 15 residues. J lost 0 bases, V lost 9 bases, and 6 bases had no gene match. CDR3 nucleotide sequence: TGTGCCAGTAGTGGGGACAGGGCCTCTGGAAACACCATATATTTT. Its translation: CASSGDRASGNTIYF.

The chain links TRBV5-6 to TRBJ1-2; D might be TRBD1 (6 bases). CDR3 size: 14 residues. Germline CDR1 reads SGHDT; CDR2 reads YYEEEE. V was shortened by 2 bases and J by 4 bases, with 12 bases between the two germline ends. Written as DNA, the CDR3 is TGTGCCAGCAGCTTCAGGGGATCAGCCTATGGCTACACCTTC. Its translation: CASSFRGSAYGYTF.

The J gene is TRBJ1-5, the V gene TRBV2, with 7 nucleotides matching TRBD1. CDR1 and CDR2 from the germline V gene are SNHLY and FYNNEI. Unmatched junction bases numbered 3, after V lost 5 bases and J lost 5 bases. The CDR3 is 13 residues long. The CDR3 DNA follows: TGTGCCAGCAGTCCCGACAGGGATCAGCCCCAGCATTTT. This translates into CASSPDRDQPQHF.

The chain combines TRBV5-1 with TRBJ1-1; D remains unclear. Germline lookup yields CDR1 SGHRS and CDR2 YFSETQ. The ends were cut back, 2 bases at V and 6 bases at J, with 14 bases in the middle. The CDR3 loop spans 14 amino acids. Here the CDR3 DNA reads TGCGCCAGCAGCTTTGGGCCCGTAGTCGCTGAAGCTTTCTTT. This translates into CASSFGPVVAEAFF.

Worth noting for this clone: Germline and junction disagree at one end, which may indicate a read error. CDR3 residues: CASSHSQGHVGQPQHF. The DNA for the CDR3 is TGTGCCAGCAGTCACTCTCAGGGTCACGTTGGCCAGCCCCAGCATTTT. The chain joins TRBV6-2 or TRBV6-3 to TRBJ1-5; the D gene is possibly TRBD1 (5 bases). CDR3 size: 16 residues. Germline V gives CDR1 MNHEY, CDR2 SVGEGT.

In regard to this clone: This may stem from a read error, because a much larger clone lies one nucleotide away. The rearrangement joins TRBV10-2 to TRBJ1-1; possible D gene TRBD1, 6 bases. Germline-derived CDR1 and CDR2 are WSHSY and SAAADI. Trimming took 6 bases from V and 1 from J, leaving 9 bases between them. The CDR3 totals 13 residues. This chain's CDR3 is CASSATGNTEAFF. The CDR3 bases are TGCGCCAGCAGCGCGACAGGGAACACTGAAGCTTTCTTT.

The CDR3 region has the DNA TGTGCCAGCAGCGAAGCCCCAGGAACCAGGCATAATTCACCCCTCCACTTT. Protein: CASSEAPGTRHNSPLHF. The chain is built from TRBV4-2 and TRBJ1-6; D unresolved. CDR1 is LGHNA and CDR2 is YNFKEQ in the germline V gene. Trimming cost V 5 bases and J 5 bases, with 19 bases left between them. The CDR3 sequence is 17 residues long.

Remarks on this clone: A junction boundary mismatches the germline segment, possibly from a read error. The chain is built from TRBV25-1 and TRBJ1-2; possibly TRBD1 for D (5 bases). This CDR3 comprises 11 residues. CDR1 and CDR2 from the germline V gene are MGHDK and SYGVNS. CDR3 nucleotides: TGTGCCAGCAGTGAAGACGGACACCTAGATTTC. It specifies CASSEDGHLDF.

This chain joins TRBV18 and TRBJ1-1, with TRBD1 identical over 9 bases. CDR1 and CDR2 from the germline V gene are KGHSH and LQKENI. J lost 5 bases, V lost 3 bases, and 10 bases had no gene match. This CDR3 spans 16 amino acids. The CDR3: CASSPAQGQGGTEAFF. CDR3 nucleotides: TGTGCCAGCTCACCCGCCCAGGGACAGGGAGGAACTGAAGCTTTCTTT.

A single count supports this clone. The rearrangement joins TRBV5-5 to TRBJ1-2; weak D call: TRBD1 (5 bases). Germline CDR1 reads SGHKS; CDR2 reads YYEKEE (reference sequence). CDR3 size: 16 residues. The V gene lost 0 bases and the J gene lost 4 bases, with 16 bases spanning the gap. Here the CDR3 DNA reads TGTGCCAGCAGCTTGGATATGTCTGGTAGGGGCTATGGCTACACCTTC. Protein: CASSLDMSGRGYGYTF.

This clone was seen a single time. The chain is built from TRBV2 and TRBJ2-7; a possible D gene is TRBD1 (6 bases). Per the germline V gene, CDR1 is SNHLY and CDR2 is FYNNEI. The CDR3 extends over 11 amino acids. V was clipped by 7 bases and J by 3 bases, with 7 bases between them. CDR3 sequence: CASNRDYEQYF. CDR3 nucleotides: TGTGCCAGCAACAGGGACTACGAGCAGTACTTC.

The chain uses TRBV6-5 and TRBJ1-1; 9 bases agree with TRBD1. From germline, CDR1 is MNHEY and CDR2 SVGAGI. Unmatched junction bases numbered 8, after V lost 2 bases and J lost 10 bases. The CDR3 covers 14 residues. For the CDR3, the DNA is TGTGCCAGCAGTTACACCAGGACAGGGGAGGGAGCTTTCTTT. Translating gives CASSYTRTGEGAFF.

This chain connects TRBV29-1 to TRBJ1-4; no definite D call. This CDR3 contains 13 residues. Trimming removed 3 bases at V and 7 bases at J, with 12 bases between. Per the germline V gene, CDR1 is SQVTM and CDR2 is ANQGSEA. The CDR3 coding sequence is TGCAGCGTTGAGAGCTCCCGAGGTGAAAAACTGTTTTTT. It specifies CSVESSRGEKLFF. Supplemented by reference TRBV29-1 and TRBJ1-4, the full variable domain reads SAVISQKPSRDICQRGTSLTIQCQVDSQVTMMFWYRQQPGQSLTLIATANQGSEATYESGFVIDKFPISRPNLTFSTLTVSNMSPEDSSIYLCSVESSRGEKLFFGSGTQLSVL.

This clone was recorded only once. This sample includes further DNA sequences coding for the same CDR3. The gene calls are TRBV9 and TRBJ2-1, with 8 positions matching TRBD2. There are 16 residues in the CDR3. Losses at the gene ends were 0 bases for V and 4 bases for J; bases not matched to a gene: 6. Germline V CDR1 and CDR2: SGDLS, YYNGEE. CDR3 DNA: TGTGCCAGCAGCGTAGACCTAGCGGGCGGATACAATGAGCAGTTCTTC. Its translation is CASSVDLAGGYNEQFF.

The chain's CDR3 is CATSKEQPRTVGTQYF. The CDR3 DNA reads TGTGCCACCAGCAAGGAACAGCCTCGGACAGTAGGGACCCAGTACTTC. J is TRBJ2-5 and V is TRBV15, with D perhaps matching TRBD1 (6 bases). The CDR3 has 16 residues. Between the trimmed V and J ends, which lost 4 bases and 7 bases, there was a span of 22 bases. The germline gives CDR1 LNHNV, CDR2 YYDKDF (reference sequence).